This is a list of T cell receptor beta chains from one sample in a study of T-cell reconstitution after alpha-beta-depleted transplantation in children. One entry per CDR3 protein results from TCRdb running MiXCR on the PCR reads. The sample has around 580,000 distinct CDR3 sequences, 23% seen once. The material was PBMCs, mostly from graft donor cells, obtained 360 days after TCRalphabeta/CD19-depleted stem cell transplant. The receptors derive from a boy in the first two years of life who had a stem cell transplant for acute myeloid leukemia, so the T cells may come from the graft donor. Each CDR3 is given without its conserved first and last residue. The order of the fields is clone size, V gene, CDR3 protein. Size is stated for part of the rows, as once, few or many counts, or as a class when the clone is expanded.

clone size: many; V gene: TRBV20-1; CDR3 protein: SLSGGASYNEQF
clone size: NA; V gene: TRBV20-1; CDR3 protein: SARFRDHPQH
clone size: NA; V gene: TRBV4-1; CDR3 protein: ASSQVASTQGEDGYT
clone size: once; V gene: TRBV6-4; CDR3 protein: ASSDDGGRVPAQSSGNTIY
clone size: NA; V gene: TRBV9; CDR3 protein: ASSATPGQGFGETQY
clone size: many; V gene: TRBV7-9; CDR3 protein: ASSLGRQPQH
clone size: many; V gene: TRBV28; CDR3 protein: ASTSTDTQY
clone size: few; V gene: TRBV6-5; CDR3 protein: ASSYLGQGAVYNEQF
clone size: few; V gene: TRBV30; CDR3 protein: AWSPRDSSFPLH
clone size: NA; V gene: TRBV6-5; CDR3 protein: ASSYYSARQGPNTEAF
clone size: NA; V gene: TRBV5-5; CDR3 protein: ASSLEPGFTDTQY
clone size: NA; V gene: TRBV12-3/TRBV12-4; CDR3 protein: ASSLETTGAGTQY
clone size: NA; V gene: TRBV7-3; CDR3 protein: ASSLRGSGGAEQF
clone size: NA; V gene: TRBV7-8; CDR3 protein: ASSSRENSNQPQH
clone size: few; V gene: TRBV24-1; CDR3 protein: ATSDSTGAISYNEQF
clone size: few; V gene: TRBV10-3; CDR3 protein: AIGGTSGGTNTDTQY
clone size: few; V gene: TRBV28; CDR3 protein: ASSSNTRGGRSPLH
clone size: many; V gene: TRBV29-1; CDR3 protein: SVGPGQGRFVGETQY
clone size: NA; V gene: TRBV29-1; CDR3 protein: SVVQDSPNQPQH
clone size: few; V gene: TRBV12-3/TRBV12-4; CDR3 protein: ASRLAGGSYEQY
clone size: few; V gene: TRBV4-3; CDR3 protein: ASSLHFPRDLHSYNEQF
clone size: NA; V gene: TRBV18; CDR3 protein: ASSEVYNEQF
clone size: few; V gene: TRBV9; CDR3 protein: ASSVGTGGTFYNEQF
clone size: few; V gene: TRBV20-1; CDR3 protein: SAREASGGPPETQY
clone size: few; V gene: TRBV20-1; CDR3 protein: SAREPGRGRPQH
clone size: few; V gene: TRBV7-3; CDR3 protein: ASSPGSGYEQY
clone size: few; V gene: TRBV5-5; CDR3 protein: ASSLRPGPGLQETQY
clone size: few; V gene: TRBV28; CDR3 protein: ASSFGGLTYNEQF
clone size: many; V gene: TRBV5-1; CDR3 protein: ASSSDPYNEQF
clone size: many; V gene: TRBV29-1; CDR3 protein: SVVYLAETQY
clone size: NA; V gene: TRBV9; CDR3 protein: ASSGGQGFRGTEAF
clone size: many; V gene: TRBV11-2; CDR3 protein: ASSLEWRSTDTQY
clone size: NA; V gene: TRBV20-1; CDR3 protein: SARDLSIPRGSPLH
clone size: many; V gene: TRBV28; CDR3 protein: ASSLGGDHNEQF
clone size: NA; V gene: TRBV5-1; CDR3 protein: ASSFYGTTNEKLF
clone size: many; V gene: TRBV28; CDR3 protein: ASRGTAPNSPLH
clone size: many; V gene: TRBV6-5; CDR3 protein: ASSWNRAYEQY
clone size: few; V gene: TRBV4-3; CDR3 protein: ASSQASARSSGSDTQY
clone size: once; V gene: TRBV10-3; CDR3 protein: AVNGQTPNEQY
clone size: few; V gene: TRBV20-1; CDR3 protein: SARDPRSSSYEQY
clone size: few; V gene: TRBV5-4; CDR3 protein: ASSWAAGEVPYEQY
clone size: NA; V gene: TRBV5-1; CDR3 protein: ASSIGHEQF
clone size: few; V gene: TRBV10-3; CDR3 protein: AIREGQGHTEAF
clone size: NA; V gene: TRBV12-3/TRBV12-4; CDR3 protein: ASSFRDRAYATNEKLF
clone size: many; V gene: TRBV5-5; CDR3 protein: ASRGVRTDHNEQF
clone size: many; V gene: TRBV12-3/TRBV12-4; CDR3 protein: ASSFRTSGTDTQY
clone size: NA; V gene: TRBV28; CDR3 protein: ASSLSVGTEAF
clone size: few; V gene: TRBV20-1; CDR3 protein: SARAQGNTGELF
clone size: NA; V gene: TRBV20-1; CDR3 protein: SAMALAGRNTGELF
clone size: few; V gene: TRBV7-2; CDR3 protein: ASSLYRRGGYQPQH
clone size: many; V gene: TRBV29-1; CDR3 protein: SVDPPFQGGGTDTQY
clone size: NA; V gene: TRBV12-3/TRBV12-4; CDR3 protein: ASSLWGGMNQPQH
clone size: NA; V gene: TRBV11-2; CDR3 protein: ASSLDGDVAGEETQY
clone size: NA; V gene: TRBV2; CDR3 protein: ATTNPSGGTNNEQF